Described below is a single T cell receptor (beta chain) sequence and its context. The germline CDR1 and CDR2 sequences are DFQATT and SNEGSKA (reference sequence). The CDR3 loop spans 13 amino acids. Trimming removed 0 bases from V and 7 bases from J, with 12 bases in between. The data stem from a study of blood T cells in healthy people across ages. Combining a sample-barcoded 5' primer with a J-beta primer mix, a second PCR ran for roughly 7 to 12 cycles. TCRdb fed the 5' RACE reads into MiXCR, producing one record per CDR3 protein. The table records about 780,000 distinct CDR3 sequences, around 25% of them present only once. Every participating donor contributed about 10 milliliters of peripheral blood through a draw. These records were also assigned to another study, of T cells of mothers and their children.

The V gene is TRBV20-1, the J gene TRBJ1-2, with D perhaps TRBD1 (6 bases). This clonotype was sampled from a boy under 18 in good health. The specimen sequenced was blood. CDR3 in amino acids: CSARDAGATGYTF. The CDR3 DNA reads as TGCAGTGCTAGAGATGCAGGGGCGACTGGCTACACCTTC.